These 26 T cell receptor beta chains came from one sample sequenced in a study of CD8 T cells in Susac syndrome. Random hexamers were used to reverse transcribe 0.5 to 1 ug of RNA. MiXCR was run by TCRdb on the immunoSEQ multiplex PCR reads, yielding one entry per CDR3 protein. The sample has hundreds of thousands of distinct CDR3 sequences, around 85% seen once. The sample taken for sequencing was CD8+ T cells from PBMCs. The receptors here all came from a human donor with multiple sclerosis.

The genes are TRBV19 and TRBJ2-3; no definite D call. CDR1 and CDR2 (germline): LNHDA, SQIVND (reference sequence). Trimming removed 9 bases from V and 1 base from J, with 14 bases in between. The CDR3 runs 14 residues. The CDR3 nucleotides read TGTGCCAGGCTCGGTCTCACGGGCACAGATACGCAGTATTTT. This sequence encodes CARLGLTGTDTQYF.

The gene calls are TRBV4-1 and TRBJ2-5; 9 bases fit TRBD2. V lost 1 base to trimming and J lost 2 bases; unmatched junction nucleotides: 11. This CDR3 is 18 amino acids long. Germline assignment: CDR1 MGHRA and CDR2 YSYEKL. The CDR3, as DNA: TGCGCCAGCAGCCAAGGGGCTGGGGGCGGGAGGGGACAAGAGACCCAGTACTTC. Its protein is CASSQGAGGGRGQETQYF.

The chain couples TRBV27 to TRBJ1-6; D is unclear. The V gene's germline CDR1 is MNHEY and CDR2 SMNVEV (reference sequence). The ends were cut back, 2 bases at V and 5 bases at J, with 10 bases in the middle. This CDR3 region has 15 residues. The CDR3 nucleotides read TGTGCCAGCAGTTTAACGGGATTCCATAATTCACCCCTCCACTTT. Its protein product is CASSLTGFHNSPLHF.

The chain uses TRBV5-5 and TRBJ2-1, with 7 nucleotides matching TRBD1. Trimming removed 1 base from V and 2 bases from J; junction bases left unmatched: 6. The germline V gene has CDR1 SGHKS and CDR2 YYEKEE (reference sequence). CDR3 length: 16 amino acids. In nucleotides, the CDR3 is TGTGCCAGCAGCTTGAGGGGGCGGACAGCCTACAATGAGCAGTTCTTC. Its protein product is CASSLRGRTAYNEQFF.

This clonotype appeared a single time. The J gene is TRBJ2-1, the V gene TRBV25-1, with 8 bases that match TRBD2. After removal of 6 bases from V and 8 bases from J, the junction contained 12 bases not matched to a gene. The CDR3 length is 15 residues. Germline values: CDR1 MGHDK, CDR2 SYGVNS. CDR3 loop: CASREGIAGFHEQFF. The CDR3 DNA is TGTGCCAGCAGAGAGGGCATAGCGGGATTTCATGAGCAGTTCTTC.

This chain links TRBV24-1 with TRBJ2-2, with 10 positions matching TRBD2. The CDR3 totals 15 residues. V was pared by 3 bases and J by 6 bases, with 3 bases of the junction left unmatched. Germline-derived CDR1 and CDR2 are KGHDR and SFDVKD. The CDR3 protein is CATSDPSGRAGELFF. The DNA of the CDR3 is TGTGCCACCAGTGATCCAAGCGGGAGGGCCGGGGAGCTGTTTTTT.

The chain links TRBV27 to TRBJ1-2; no reliable D call. The ends were cut back, 4 bases at V and 7 bases at J, with 10 bases in the middle. The CDR3 extends over 12 amino acids. The germline CDR1 and CDR2 sequences are MNHEY and SMNVEV (reference sequence). CDR3 bases: TGTGCCAGCAGTTCCTCGGCGTTTGGCTACACCTTC. This translates into CASSSSAFGYTF.

In DNA form, the CDR3 reads TGTGCCAGCACTGGGGGTAATGAAAAACTGTTTTTT. Protein sequence: CASTGGNEKLFF. V and J are TRBV6-5 and TRBJ1-4, with D possibly TRBD1 on 5 matching bases. Trimming removed 7 bases from V and 4 bases from J, with 7 bases in between. The CDR3 covers 12 residues. The germline V gene has CDR1 MNHEY and CDR2 SVGAGI.

CDR3: CASSQESRTGDSGYTF. In DNA form, the CDR3 reads TGCGCCAGCAGCCAAGAGTCCCGGACAGGGGATTCTGGCTACACCTTC. The chain recombines TRBV4-1 with TRBJ1-2; 9 nucleotides match TRBD1. Looked up from germline, CDR1 is MGHRA and CDR2 is YSYEKL. Losses at the gene ends were 0 bases for V and 7 bases for J; bases not matched to a gene: 9. The CDR3 totals 16 residues.

The chain has TRBV7-6 and TRBJ2-5; D gene unclear. Germline lookup yields CDR1 SGHVS and CDR2 FNYEAQ. V was shortened by 4 bases and J by 3 bases, with 3 bases between the two germline ends. The CDR3 has 11 amino acids. Here the CDR3 reads CASSSKETQYF. CDR3 in DNA: TGTGCCAGCAGCTCAAAAGAGACCCAGTACTTC.

V is TRBV3-1 and J is TRBJ2-2; no reliable D call. V dropped 1 base and J dropped 1 base, with 7 bases sitting between them. Germline V gene lookup returns CDR1 LGHDT and CDR2 YNNKEL (reference sequence). This CDR3 has 15 residues. CDR3: CASSQAVGNTGELFF. As DNA, the CDR3 is TGTGCCAGCAGCCAAGCTGTGGGGAACACCGGGGAGCTGTTTTTT.

The chain employs TRBV30 and TRBJ1-5; maybe TRBD1 (5 bases). This CDR3 spans 11 amino acids. The germline V gene has CDR1 GTSNPN and CDR2 SVGIG (reference sequence). The CDR3 region is CRGAGNQPQHF. CDR3 bases: TGTAGAGGGGCGGGCAATCAGCCCCAGCATTTT. The complete variable domain, with remaining parts taken from reference TRBV30 and TRBJ1-5, reads SQTIHQWPATLVQPVGSPLSLECTVEGTSNPNLYWYRQAAGRGLQLLFYSVGIGQISSEVPQNLSASRPQDRQFILSSKKLLLSDSGFYLCRGAGNQPQHFGDGTRLSIL.

This chain connects TRBV19 to TRBJ1-2, with TRBD1 identical over 11 bases. Unmatched junction bases numbered 4, after V lost 7 bases and J lost 6 bases. Germline CDR1 LNHDA, CDR2 SQIVND (reference sequence). The CDR3 consists of 13 residues. CDR3 sequence: CASNLGQGDGYTF. CDR3 in DNA: TGTGCCAGTAACCTGGGACAGGGGGATGGCTACACCTTC.

This sequence joins TRBV30 and TRBJ2-1; TRBD2 matches at 12 bases. From germline, CDR1 is GTSNPN and CDR2 SVGIG (reference sequence). Trimming at V came to 4 bases and at J to 1 base, leaving 5 bases not matched to a gene. This CDR3 is 16 amino acids long. CDR3 in DNA: TGTGCCTGGACGGAGACTAGCGGGAGTTCCTACAATGAGCAGTTCTTC. It translates to CAWTETSGSSYNEQFF.

This chain connects TRBV12-3 or TRBV12-4 to TRBJ1-2; weak D call: TRBD1 (5 bases). This CDR3 contains 17 residues. V lost 4 bases to trimming and J lost 1 base, with 19 bases between them. The CDR3 protein is CASSSPRGGGINYGYTF. In nucleotides, the CDR3 is TGTGCCAGCAGTTCCCCACGCGGGGGGGGGATTAACTATGGCTACACCTTC.

V gene TRBV20-1 combines with J gene TRBJ1-1; D may be TRBD1 (6 bases). The CDR3 runs to 15 residues. V was cut by 0 bases and J by 1 base, with 12 bases left in between. Germline CDR1 DFQATT, CDR2 SNEGSKA (reference sequence). The CDR3 DNA follows: TGCAGTGCTAGAGATATGGGACATTGGAACACTGAAGCTTTCTTT. It is translated as CSARDMGHWNTEAFF.

This CDR3 reads CASSQPWDTEAFF. Written as DNA, the CDR3 is TGTGCCAGCAGCCAACCCTGGGACACTGAAGCTTTCTTT. The chain is built from TRBV7-9 and TRBJ1-1; D unclear. This CDR3 has 13 amino acids. The germline V and J ends were trimmed by 5 bases and 3 bases, with 10 bases remaining between them. The germline gives CDR1 SEHNR, CDR2 FQNEAQ (reference sequence).

The rearrangement uses TRBV20-1 and TRBJ2-7; 10 bases are shared with TRBD2. The germline V gene encodes CDR1 DFQATT and CDR2 SNEGSKA (reference sequence). V lost 0 bases and J lost 4; bases outside the gene matches: 6. This CDR3 contains 15 residues. As DNA, the CDR3 is TGCAGTGCTAGAGATCTAGGACTAGCGGCATACGAGCAGTACTTC. It yields the protein CSARDLGLAAYEQYF.

This sequence joins TRBV2 and TRBJ2-3; 7 bases line up with TRBD1. Germline V lookup: CDR1 SNHLY, CDR2 FYNNEI. CDR3 length: 15 residues. Trimming removed 3 bases from V and 0 bases from J; junction bases left unmatched: 3. The CDR3 loop reads CASSDRGYSTDTQYF. Here the CDR3 DNA reads TGTGCCAGCAGTGACAGGGGGTATAGCACAGATACGCAGTATTTT. The full variable domain, its missing parts supplied by reference TRBV2 and TRBJ2-3, is EPEVTQTPSHQVTQMGQEVILRCVPISNHLYFYWYRQILGQKVEFLVSFYNNEISEKSEIFDDQFSVERPDGSNFTLKIRSTKLEDSAMYFCASSDRGYSTDTQYFGPGTRLTVL.

The V and J genes are TRBV7-3 and TRBJ2-2; D ambiguous. The CDR3 consists of 14 residues. Germline CDR1 is SGHTA and CDR2 is FQGTGA. Trimming stripped 2 bases from V and 6 bases from J, with 10 bases between. The DNA for the CDR3 is TGTGCCAGCAGCTTATGGTGGGGTTCCGGGGAGCTGTTTTTT. Its protein is CASSLWWGSGELFF. The variable domain in full, with the rest retrieved from reference TRBV7-3 and TRBJ2-2, is GAGVSQTPSNKVTEKGKYVELRCDPISGHTALYWYRQSLGQGPEFLIYFQGTGAADDSGLPNDRFFAVRPEGSVSTLKIQRTERGDSAVYLCASSLWWGSGELFFGEGSRLTVL.

This rearrangement joins TRBV7-2 to TRBJ1-5; unclear D gene. V lost 3 bases and J 4 bases, leaving 10 bases between the germline ends. CDR1 and CDR2 (germline): SGHTA, FQGNSA. This CDR3 contains 14 residues. CDR3 region: CASSFGYVNQPQHF. DNA of the CDR3: TGTGCCAGCAGCTTTGGTTACGTAAATCAGCCCCAGCATTTT.

The CDR3 bases are TGTGCCAGCAGCCGGGGGGTCTCTCACGTTTACGAGCAGTACTTC. Its translation is CASSRGVSHVYEQYF. The chain links TRBV11-2 to TRBJ2-7, with 7 positions matching TRBD2. CDR1 is SGHAT, CDR2 FQNNGV, per germline. Germline trimming cut 5 bases from V and 4 bases from J; bases unmatched to any gene: 11. CDR3 length: 15 amino acids.

The rearrangement joins TRBV12-3 or TRBV12-4 to TRBJ2-7; D is possibly TRBD2 (6 bases). V dropped 0 bases and J dropped 6 bases, with 12 bases sitting between them. The CDR3 is 14 residues long. This chain's CDR3 is CASSLAAGPVEQYF. The CDR3 DNA is TGTGCCAGCAGTTTAGCAGCGGGTCCAGTCGAGCAGTACTTC.

V and J are TRBV2 and TRBJ2-3, with D uncertain. The ends were cut back, 0 bases at V and 4 bases at J, with 14 bases in the middle. The CDR3 loop spans 16 amino acids. Germline V gives CDR1 SNHLY, CDR2 FYNNEI. CDR3 protein: CASSEASSISSDTQYF. In nucleotides, the CDR3 is TGTGCCAGCAGTGAAGCGTCTAGTATCTCATCAGATACGCAGTATTTT.

This clonotype was seen only once. This chain links TRBV28 with TRBJ2-7; 8 bases align to TRBD2. Germline values: CDR1 MDHEN, CDR2 SYDVKM. The V and J ends lost 11 bases and 4 bases, in that order; junction bases with no gene match: 10. The CDR3 spans 13 residues. The CDR3 protein is CASRGGMWYEQYF. CDR3 nucleotides: TGTGCCTCCCGGGGGGGGATGTGGTACGAGCAGTACTTC.

This chain connects TRBV4-1 to TRBJ2-7; no clear D. The V gene's germline CDR1 is MGHRA and CDR2 YSYEKL. The CDR3 consists of 15 residues. Deletions cut 3 bases from V and 4 bases from J, with 16 bases between. The DNA for the CDR3 is TGCGCCAGCAGCCAGCTGTGGGGAATGGGTTACGAGCAGTACTTC. It translates to CASSQLWGMGYEQYF.